This entry lists 17 T cell receptor beta chains sequenced from one sample in a study of blood T cell repertoires in COVID-19. Sequencing used immunoSEQ multiplex PCR; TCRdb keeps in-frame clones, though not all of them. The sample yields 50,000 to 55,000 clones, about nine tenths seen once. What was sequenced was peripheral blood. The receptors come from a man in his fifties or sixties with active COVID-19.

V gene TRBV25-1 combines with J gene TRBJ2-1; TRBD1 aligns across 8 bases. Germline CDR1 and CDR2: MGHDK and SYGVNS. This CDR3 is 16 amino acids long. V shed 3 bases, J shed 4 bases, and the junction held 8 bases outside the gene matches. The CDR3 loop reads CASSEPGQEEYNEQFF. CDR3 nucleotides: TGTGCCAGCAGTGAGCCGGGACAGGAGGAATACAATGAGCAGTTCTTC.

The rearrangement uses TRBV18 and TRBJ2-4; D is perhaps TRBD2 (6 bases). Trimming stripped 2 bases from V and 6 bases from J, with 11 bases between. The CDR3 has 14 residues. CDR1 KGHSH and CDR2 LQKENI come from the germline V gene. The CDR3 here is CASSPETRANIQYF. Written as DNA, the CDR3 is TGTGCCAGCTCACCAGAGACTAGAGCAAACATTCAGTACTTC.

In this sample, this clone turned up once. V usage is TRBV21-1 and J usage is TRBJ1-5; the table names TRBD1, a call not compared with the DNA. TRBV21-1 corresponds to a pseudogene. The CDR3 covers 17 residues. Written as DNA, the CDR3 is TGTGCCAGCAGCAAAGCGCTACAACAGATTAGCAATCAGCCCCAGCATTTT. It encodes CASSKALQQISNQPQHF.

The CDR3 sequence is CASSLGAPATNEKLFF. DNA for the CDR3: TGTGCCAGCAGCTTGGGGGCACCAGCAACTAATGAAAAACTGTTTTTT. The genes are TRBV5-5 and TRBJ1-4; unclear D gene. Trimming stripped 0 bases from V and 0 bases from J, with 9 bases between. CDR1 is SGHKS, CDR2 YYEKEE, per germline (reference sequence). The CDR3 spans 16 residues.

V is TRBV3-1 (or the pseudogene TRBV3-2) and J is TRBJ1-2; D might be TRBD1 (5 bases). This CDR3 has 14 amino acids. Trimming shortened V by 3 bases and J by 12 bases, and 20 bases separated the two germline ends. CDR1 LGHDT and CDR2 YNNKEL come from the germline V gene (reference sequence). The CDR3 DNA is TGTGCCAGCAGCCACAGGGAACAGGACACTTTGAACACCTTC. Translation: CASSHREQDTLNTF.

The genes are TRBV19 and TRBJ2-3; 7 nucleotides align to TRBD1. Per the germline V gene, CDR1 is LNHDA and CDR2 is SQIVND (reference sequence). CDR3 size: 16 residues. The V segment lost 0 bases and the J segment 4 bases; nucleotides outside the gene matches: 7. The CDR3 DNA reads TGTGCCAGTAGTATAGATCTCAAGGGGGCCGCAGATACGCAGTATTTT. Translating gives CASSIDLKGAADTQYF.

This clone occurred once. The rearrangement uses TRBV15 and TRBJ1-3; D is unclear. The CDR3 runs 14 residues. Per the germline V gene, CDR1 is LNHNV and CDR2 is YYDKDF (reference sequence). V was clipped by 1 base and J by 2 bases, with 6 bases between them. Written as DNA, the CDR3 is TGTGCCACCAGCAGAGGTGAGACTGGAAACACCATATATTTT. Translation: CATSRGETGNTIYF.

The V and J genes are TRBV6-5 and TRBJ1-6; D perhaps matches TRBD1 (6 bases). The CDR3 totals 14 residues. V lost 5 bases and J 9 bases, leaving 14 bases between the germline ends. Looked up from germline, CDR1 is MNHEY and CDR2 is SVGAGI. In DNA form, the CDR3 reads TGTGCCAGCAGTCTACAGGGTCGGATTTCACCCCTCCACTTT. Translation: CASSLQGRISPLHF.

The chain employs TRBV3-1 (or the pseudogene TRBV3-2) and TRBJ2-7; weak D call: TRBD2 (5 bases). The ends were cut back, 2 bases at V and 7 bases at J, with 12 bases in the middle. In germline, CDR1 is LGHDT, CDR2 YNNKEL (reference sequence). The CDR3 loop spans 13 amino acids. CDR3 sequence (DNA): TGTGCCAGCAGCCAACATGGGAGTGGTGAGCAGTACTTC. Its protein is CASSQHGSGEQYF.

The chain uses TRBV19 and TRBJ2-7; possibly TRBD1 for D (5 bases). V lost 5 bases and J 2 bases, leaving 7 bases between the germline ends. The CDR3 has 12 residues. Germline V CDR1 and CDR2: LNHDA, SQIVND (reference sequence). This CDR3 is CASSARAYEQYF. The CDR3 coding sequence is TGTGCCAGTAGTGCCAGGGCCTACGAGCAGTACTTC.

V and J are TRBV7-2 and TRBJ2-2; 9 nucleotides match TRBD2. Trimming cost V 7 bases and J 7 bases; bases outside gene matches: 13. Looked up from germline, CDR1 is SGHTA and CDR2 is FQGNSA. The CDR3 spans 16 residues. The CDR3 spells CASIPLGLAKGGELFF. Written as DNA, the CDR3 is TGTGCCAGCATCCCATTGGGACTAGCCAAAGGCGGGGAGCTGTTTTTT.

This sequence joins TRBV5-1 and TRBJ2-7; 8 nucleotides line up with TRBD1. CDR1 is SGHRS, CDR2 YFSETQ, per germline. V was clipped by 4 bases and J by 1 base; unmatched bases: 7. This CDR3 comprises 15 residues. This CDR3 is CASSPQGEFSYEQYF. Here the CDR3 DNA reads TGCGCCAGCAGCCCACAGGGGGAGTTTTCCTACGAGCAGTACTTC.

This chain links TRBV4-1 with TRBJ2-5; D is undetermined. Trimming took off 1 base at V and 2 bases at J, with 14 bases between the two ends. The CDR3 spans 16 residues. Germline V gene sequence: CDR1 MGHRA, CDR2 YSYEKL. CDR3 region: CASSQGWLVLQETQYF. CDR3 DNA: TGCGCCAGCAGCCAAGGGTGGCTAGTACTACAAGAGACCCAGTACTTC.

V and J are TRBV9 and TRBJ1-3, with no clear D. This CDR3 comprises 14 residues. V lost 0 bases to trimming and J lost 7 bases, with 11 bases between them. Germline V gene data show CDR1 as SGDLS and CDR2 as YYNGEE. In DNA form, the CDR3 reads TGTGCCAGCAGCGTAGCGGACGAGGGCAACACCATATATTTT. It translates to CASSVADEGNTIYF.

The rearrangement joins TRBV5-1 to TRBJ2-1, with 9 bases fitting TRBD2. Per the germline V gene, CDR1 is SGHRS and CDR2 is YFSETQ. The CDR3 has 16 residues. Trimming cost V 0 bases and J 4 bases; bases outside gene matches: 5. The CDR3 DNA sequence: TGCGCCAGCAGCTTGGATCTAGCGGGGAGTTACAATGAGCAGTTCTTC. It yields the protein CASSLDLAGSYNEQFF.

J is TRBJ2-1 and V is TRBV9; no clear D gene. With 4 bases removed from V and 0 bases from J, the gap between germline ends came to 11 bases. CDR1 SGDLS and CDR2 YYNGEE come from the germline V gene. The CDR3 has 15 residues. The CDR3 is CASSPRLDSYNEQFF. The CDR3 nucleotides are TGTGCCAGCAGCCCCCGACTGGACTCCTACAATGAGCAGTTCTTC. The full variable domain, in which reference TRBV9 and TRBJ2-1 provide the parts outside the CDR3, is DSGVTQTPKHLITATGQRVTLRCSPRSGDLSVYWYQQSLDQGLQFLIQYYNGEERAKGNILERFSAQQFPDLHSELNLSSLELGDSALYFCASSPRLDSYNEQFFGPGTRLTVL.

The chain employs TRBV15 and TRBJ1-4; 9 bases agree with TRBD1. The CDR3 has 14 amino acids. CDR1 and CDR2 (germline): LNHNV, YYDKDF (reference sequence). V lost 3 bases and J lost 11; bases outside the gene matches: 7. The CDR3 region is CATSSPGTGFKLFF. The CDR3 DNA follows: TGTGCCACCAGCAGTCCCGGGACAGGGTTCAAACTGTTTTTT. Based on the CDR3 plus reference TRBV15 and TRBJ1-4, the full variable domain is DAMVIQNPRYQVTQFGKPVTLSCSQTLNHNVMYWYQQKSSQAPKLLFHYYDKDFNNEADTPDNFQSRRPNTSFCFLDIRSPGLGDTAMYLCATSSPGTGFKLFFGSGTQLSVL.